These 20 T cell receptor beta chains share one sample of origin, sequenced in a study of blood T cell repertoires in COVID-19. Clones were sequenced by immunoSEQ multiplex PCR, and TCRdb holds only the in-frame ones, with some missing. The table lists about 260,000 clones, around 87% of them singletons, with roughly 1.6% in the top ten. Sequencing used peripheral blood. The receptors were sampled from a middle-aged woman who had recovered from COVID-19.

This clone was found once. The chain couples TRBV9 to TRBJ1-2; D unclear. The CDR3 is 14 amino acids. Trimming cost V 3 bases and J 3 bases, with 12 bases left between them. The germline gives CDR1 SGDLS, CDR2 YYNGEE. CDR3 bases: TGTGCCAGCAGCGCCACCGAGGGTGACTATGGCTACACCTTC. It encodes CASSATEGDYGYTF.

The rearrangement joins TRBV6-6 to TRBJ2-1, with 7 bases fitting TRBD2. V lost 6 bases and J lost 7; bases outside the gene matches: 9. The germline V gene has CDR1 MNHNY and CDR2 SVGAGI (reference sequence). CDR3 length equals 14 residues. The CDR3 DNA follows: TGTGCCAGCAGCCCGGCGGGGGTAGGGAATGAGCAGTTCTTC. This encodes CASSPAGVGNEQFF.

The genes are TRBV5-6 and TRBJ1-5; perhaps TRBD1 as D (6 bases). Germline assignment: CDR1 SGHDT and CDR2 YYEEEE. This CDR3 is built from 16 residues. The V end was cut by 2 bases, the J end by 7 bases, with 19 bases between. The CDR3 reads CASSFEGNGGRQPQHF. As DNA, the CDR3 is TGTGCCAGCAGCTTCGAAGGAAACGGGGGGCGACAGCCCCAGCATTTT.

The genes are TRBV9 and TRBJ1-2, with TRBD1 matching 9 bases. The CDR3 runs 12 residues. Losses at the gene ends were 7 bases for V and 8 bases for J; bases not matched to a gene: 6. CDR1 is SGDLS and CDR2 is YYNGEE in the germline V gene. CDR3 in amino acids: CASSRTGDGYTF. DNA of the CDR3: TGTGCCAGCTCTCGGACAGGGGACGGCTACACCTTC.

The rearrangement links TRBV24-1 to TRBJ2-7, with D possibly being TRBD1 (5 bases). Germline V gene sequence: CDR1 KGHDR, CDR2 SFDVKD. V shed 2 bases and J shed 3 bases, with 13 bases lying between them. The CDR3 is 15 amino acids. Here the CDR3 DNA reads TGTGCCACCAGTGATTCCCAGGGTCTTGACTACGAGCAGTACTTC. This translates into CATSDSQGLDYEQYF.

The chain links TRBV5-1 to TRBJ2-7; 11 nucleotides align to TRBD1. Per the germline V gene, CDR1 is SGHRS and CDR2 is YFSETQ. This CDR3 is built from 15 residues. Losses at the gene ends were 0 bases for V and 5 bases for J; bases not matched to a gene: 4. CDR3 region: CASSLVGTGGDEQYF. In nucleotides, the CDR3 is TGCGCCAGCAGCTTGGTAGGGACAGGGGGTGACGAGCAGTACTTC.

The chain couples TRBV19 to TRBJ1-2; 8 positions match TRBD1. Per the germline V gene, CDR1 is LNHDA and CDR2 is SQIVND (reference sequence). After removal of 4 bases from V and 4 bases from J, the junction contained 5 bases not matched to a gene. The CDR3 spans 14 residues. CDR3 sequence: CASSTTGDSYGYTF. The CDR3 DNA is TGTGCCAGTAGTACGACAGGGGACAGCTATGGCTACACCTTC.

The V and J genes are TRBV29-1 and TRBJ1-1; D gene unclear. Germline loops: CDR1 SQVTM, CDR2 ANQGSEA. V was trimmed by 5 bases and J by 4 bases, leaving 8 bases between them. This CDR3 region has 11 residues. Here the CDR3 DNA reads TGCAGCGTTACCCCAGGCACTGAAGCTTTCTTT. Translating it yields CSVTPGTEAFF.

V and J are TRBV7-9 and TRBJ2-7; no firm D call. The CDR3 contains 16 residues. Per the germline V gene, CDR1 is SEHNR and CDR2 is FQNEAQ (reference sequence). Trimming removed 5 bases at V and 0 bases at J, with 17 bases between. CDR3 nucleotide sequence: TGTGCCAGCAGCGCACAAGGCGGATTGAGCTCCTACGAGCAGTACTTC. Residues: CASSAQGGLSSYEQYF.

The V and J genes are TRBV29-1 and TRBJ1-5, with D unclear. This CDR3 spans 16 amino acids. Trimming stripped 1 base from V and 3 bases from J, with 16 bases between. Germline CDR1 SQVTM, CDR2 ANQGSEA. Here the CDR3 reads CSVEVKDFLFNQPQHF. CDR3 bases: TGCAGCGTTGAAGTAAAAGACTTCCTCTTCAATCAGCCCCAGCATTTT. Filled out from reference TRBV29-1 and TRBJ1-5, the complete variable domain reads SAVISQKPSRDICQRGTSLTIQCQVDSQVTMMFWYRQQPGQSLTLIATANQGSEATYESGFVIDKFPISRPNLTFSTLTVSNMSPEDSSIYLCSVEVKDFLFNQPQHFGDGTRLSIL.

The chain links TRBV7-2 to TRBJ1-4; TRBD1 agrees at 10 bases. The CDR3 extends over 14 amino acids. Trimming cost V 6 bases and J 6 bases; bases outside gene matches: 4. Germline CDR1 SGHTA, CDR2 FQGNSA. As DNA, the CDR3 is TGTGCCAGCAGGTCCGGGACAGGGGATGAAAAACTGTTTTTT. Its protein product is CASRSGTGDEKLFF.

The rearrangement joins TRBV27 to TRBJ2-5; 10 nucleotides align to TRBD2. CDR1 and CDR2 (germline): MNHEY, SMNVEV (reference sequence). This CDR3 is 16 amino acids long. The V segment lost 6 bases and the J segment 2 bases; nucleotides outside the gene matches: 9. CDR3 residues: CASRAGTSEFQETQYF. CDR3 bases: TGTGCCAGCAGGGCCGGGACTAGCGAATTTCAAGAGACCCAGTACTTC.

The V and J genes are TRBV27 and TRBJ1-3, with D perhaps matching TRBD1 (5 bases). Germline assignment: CDR1 MNHEY and CDR2 SMNVEV (reference sequence). The V and J ends lost 6 bases and 3 bases respectively, with 18 bases between them. The CDR3 consists of 16 residues. CDR3 in DNA: TGTGCCAGCAGATTGTCCGGGGAGGGACTTGGAAACACCATATATTTT. Translated, it gives CASRLSGEGLGNTIYF.

The chain recombines TRBV6-2 or TRBV6-3 with TRBJ2-1, with TRBD2 matching over 15 bases. The germline V gene encodes CDR1 MNHEY and CDR2 SVGEGT. J lost 2 bases, V lost 4 bases, and 12 bases had no gene match. The CDR3 loop spans 20 amino acids. The CDR3 spells CASSLLTGLAGGTTYNEQFF. CDR3 DNA sequence: TGTGCCAGCAGTTTACTAACGGGACTAGCGGGGGGAACCACCTACAATGAGCAGTTCTTC.

CDR3 bases: TGTGCCAGCTCACCGGGACAGGGGGAAACTTCACCCCTCCACTTT. Translation: CASSPGQGETSPLHF. The V gene is TRBV18, the J gene TRBJ1-6; 11 positions match TRBD1. The junction had 4 bases not matched to a gene; V was cut back by 3 bases and J by 9 bases. The CDR3 spans 15 residues. Germline V gene sequence: CDR1 KGHSH, CDR2 LQKENI.

The CDR3 bases are TGCAGCGTTGAGACGGACTGGAACACTGAAGCTTTCTTT. As protein: CSVETDWNTEAFF. The chain couples TRBV29-1 to TRBJ1-1; D gene uncertain. Germline lookup yields CDR1 SQVTM and CDR2 ANQGSEA. V lost 3 bases, J lost 1 base, and 9 bases lay in between. CDR3 length equals 13 residues. The full variable domain, in which reference TRBV29-1 and TRBJ1-1 provide the parts outside the CDR3, is SAVISQKPSRDICQRGTSLTIQCQVDSQVTMMFWYRQQPGQSLTLIATANQGSEATYESGFVIDKFPISRPNLTFSTLTVSNMSPEDSSIYLCSVETDWNTEAFFGQGTRLTVV.

The rearrangement joins TRBV5-5 to TRBJ1-6; D perhaps matches TRBD1 (5 bases). Germline assignment: CDR1 SGHKS and CDR2 YYEKEE (reference sequence). V lost 0 bases and J lost 9, with 13 bases in between. The CDR3 covers 15 residues. The CDR3 nucleotides read TGTGCCAGCAGCTTGGCCTCTCAGGGAGGTTCACCCCTCCACTTT. Protein sequence: CASSLASQGGSPLHF.

This chain uses TRBV6-5 with TRBJ1-3; no firm D call. Germline lookup yields CDR1 MNHEY and CDR2 SVGAGI. The V end was cut by 6 bases, the J end by 0 bases, with 12 bases between. The CDR3 spans 15 residues. CDR3 sequence reads: CASSPHQFSGNTIYF. The CDR3 nucleotides read TGTGCCAGCAGCCCCCATCAGTTCTCTGGAAACACCATATATTTT.

The chain links TRBV7-9 to TRBJ2-1, with D possibly TRBD1 on 6 matching bases. The CDR3 consists of 17 residues. The germline CDR1 and CDR2 sequences are SEHNR and FQNEAQ (reference sequence). Trimming stripped 5 bases from V and 6 bases from J, with 23 bases between. For the CDR3, the DNA is TGTGCCAGCAGCCCCTTCTCCGGAGCGGTGACAGGCAATGAGCAGTTCTTC. Translation: CASSPFSGAVTGNEQFF.

This rearrangement joins TRBV5-6 to TRBJ2-7; 8 bases map to TRBD1. This CDR3 spans 13 amino acids. Germline-derived CDR1 and CDR2 are SGHDT and YYEEEE. J was trimmed by 2 bases and V by 4 bases; bases with no gene match: 2. The chain's CDR3 is CASSPDRAYEQYF. CDR3 bases: TGTGCCAGCAGCCCGGACAGGGCCTACGAGCAGTACTTC.